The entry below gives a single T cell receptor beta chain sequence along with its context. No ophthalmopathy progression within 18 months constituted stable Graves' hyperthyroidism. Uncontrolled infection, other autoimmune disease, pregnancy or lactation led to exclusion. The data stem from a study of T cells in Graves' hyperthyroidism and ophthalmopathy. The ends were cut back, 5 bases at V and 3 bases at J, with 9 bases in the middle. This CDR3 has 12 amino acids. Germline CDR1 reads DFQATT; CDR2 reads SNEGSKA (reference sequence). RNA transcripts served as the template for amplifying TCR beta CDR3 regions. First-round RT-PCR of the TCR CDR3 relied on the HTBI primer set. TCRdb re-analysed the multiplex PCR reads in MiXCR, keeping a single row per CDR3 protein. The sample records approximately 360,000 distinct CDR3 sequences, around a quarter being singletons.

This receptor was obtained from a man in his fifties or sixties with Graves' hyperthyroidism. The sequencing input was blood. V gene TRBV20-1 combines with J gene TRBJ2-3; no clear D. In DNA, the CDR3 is TGCAGTGCTGGGCAGGAGACAGATACGCAGTATTTT. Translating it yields CSAGQETDTQYF.